This entry describes one T cell receptor beta chain. The antigen is undetermined. The data originate from a study of glioma-infiltrating T cells after dendritic cell vaccination. Study background: The vaccine used monocyte-derived dendritic cells pulsed overnight with autologous tumor lysate. Study findings and constraints: Higher pretreatment TIL content predicted longer progression-free time and survival.

The germline gives CDR1 LNHDA, CDR2 SQIVND (reference sequence). Trimming pared 7 bases from V and 0 bases from J, leaving 16 bases between. CDR3 length: 16 amino acids. Primers: 60 V beta forward and 13 J beta reverse. Only in-frame clones appear in the TCRdb table, and some are missing; sequencing was by immunoSEQ multiplex PCR. The data contain about 64,000 clones, roughly 86% of them singletons. Sample time point: after dendritic cell vaccination, including at tumor progression/relapse. All glioblastoma patients lacked an isocitrate dehydrogenase mutation. The sequence was obtained from a human donor with glioblastoma. The source was blood, collected after dendritic cell vaccination. This rearrangement joins TRBV19 to TRBJ1-5; no firm D call. DNA of the CDR3: TGTGCCAGTAAGGGAGGAGGGAAAAATAGCAATCAGCCCCAGCATTTT. Translated, it gives CASKGGGKNSNQPQHF.